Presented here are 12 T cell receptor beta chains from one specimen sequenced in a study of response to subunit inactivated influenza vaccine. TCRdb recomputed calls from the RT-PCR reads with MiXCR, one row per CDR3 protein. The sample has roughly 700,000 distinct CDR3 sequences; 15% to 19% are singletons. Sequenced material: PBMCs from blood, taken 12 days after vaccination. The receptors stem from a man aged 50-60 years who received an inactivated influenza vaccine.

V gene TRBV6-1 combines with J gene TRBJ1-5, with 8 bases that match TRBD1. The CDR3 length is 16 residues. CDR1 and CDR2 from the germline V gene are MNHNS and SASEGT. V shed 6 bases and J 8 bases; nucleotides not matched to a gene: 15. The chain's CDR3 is CASSLPHRQGWKPQHF. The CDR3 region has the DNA TGTGCCAGCAGCCTACCCCATAGACAGGGGTGGAAGCCCCAGCATTTT.

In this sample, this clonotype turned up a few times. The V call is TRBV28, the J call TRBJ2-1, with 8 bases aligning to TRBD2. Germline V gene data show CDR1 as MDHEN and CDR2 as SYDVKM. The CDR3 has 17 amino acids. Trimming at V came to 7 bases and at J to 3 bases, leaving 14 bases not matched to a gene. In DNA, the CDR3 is TGTGCCAGCACCCACTCCGAAGCGGGAGCCGACTACAATGAGCAGTTCTTC. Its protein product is CASTHSEAGADYNEQFF.

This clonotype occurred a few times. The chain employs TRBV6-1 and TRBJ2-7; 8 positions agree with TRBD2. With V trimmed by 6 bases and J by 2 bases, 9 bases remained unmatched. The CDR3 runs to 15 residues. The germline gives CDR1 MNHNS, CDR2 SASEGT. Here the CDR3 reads CASRLGLEGPYEQYF. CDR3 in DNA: TGTGCCAGCAGGCTGGGACTAGAGGGTCCCTACGAGCAGTACTTC.

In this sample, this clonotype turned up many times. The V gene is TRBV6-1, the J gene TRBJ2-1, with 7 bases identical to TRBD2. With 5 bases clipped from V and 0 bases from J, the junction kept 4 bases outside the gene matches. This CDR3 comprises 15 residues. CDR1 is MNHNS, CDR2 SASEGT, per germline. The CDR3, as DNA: TGTGCCAGCAGTCCCGGGGGGAGCTCCTACAATGAGCAGTTCTTC. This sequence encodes CASSPGGSSYNEQFF.

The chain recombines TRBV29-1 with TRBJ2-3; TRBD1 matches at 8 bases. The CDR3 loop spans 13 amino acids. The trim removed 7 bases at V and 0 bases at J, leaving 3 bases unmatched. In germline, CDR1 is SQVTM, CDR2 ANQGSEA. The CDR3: CSGQGASTDTQYF. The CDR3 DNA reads TGCAGCGGCCAGGGGGCGAGCACAGATACGCAGTATTTT.

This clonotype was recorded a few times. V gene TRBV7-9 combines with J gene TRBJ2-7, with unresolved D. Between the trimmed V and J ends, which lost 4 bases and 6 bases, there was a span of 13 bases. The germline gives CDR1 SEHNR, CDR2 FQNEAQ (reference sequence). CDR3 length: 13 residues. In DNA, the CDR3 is TGTGCCAGCAGCTCCAATCCGTCACTCGAGCAGTACTTC. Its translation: CASSSNPSLEQYF.

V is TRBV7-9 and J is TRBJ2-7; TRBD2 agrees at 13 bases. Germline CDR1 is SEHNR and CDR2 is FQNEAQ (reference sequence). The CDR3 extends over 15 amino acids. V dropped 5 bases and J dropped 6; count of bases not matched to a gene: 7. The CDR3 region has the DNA TGTGCCAGCAGCAAAGGACTAGCGGGAGAGCCCGAGCAGTACTTC. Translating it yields CASSKGLAGEPEQYF.

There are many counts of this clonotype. CDR3 residues: CASSQDDSHEQFF. CDR3 coding DNA: TGTGCCAGCAGCCAAGATGATTCACATGAGCAGTTCTTC. V gene TRBV3-1 combines with J gene TRBJ2-1; no clear D. Trimming shortened V by 0 bases and J by 8 bases, and 8 bases separated the two germline ends. This CDR3 region has 13 residues. Germline CDR1 is LGHDT and CDR2 is YNNKEL (reference sequence).

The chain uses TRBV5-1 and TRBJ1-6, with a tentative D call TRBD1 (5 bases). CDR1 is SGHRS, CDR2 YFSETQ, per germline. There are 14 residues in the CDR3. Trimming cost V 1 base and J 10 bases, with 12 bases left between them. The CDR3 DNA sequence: TGCGCCAGCAGCTTGTGGGGGATTGGCTCACCCCTCCACTTT. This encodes CASSLWGIGSPLHF.

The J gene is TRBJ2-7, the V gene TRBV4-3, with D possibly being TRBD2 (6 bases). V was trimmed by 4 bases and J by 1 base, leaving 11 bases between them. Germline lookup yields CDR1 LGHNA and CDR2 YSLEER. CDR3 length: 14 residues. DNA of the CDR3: TGCGCCAGCAGCCGCCTAGCGAATTCCTACGAGCAGTACTTC. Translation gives CASSRLANSYEQYF.

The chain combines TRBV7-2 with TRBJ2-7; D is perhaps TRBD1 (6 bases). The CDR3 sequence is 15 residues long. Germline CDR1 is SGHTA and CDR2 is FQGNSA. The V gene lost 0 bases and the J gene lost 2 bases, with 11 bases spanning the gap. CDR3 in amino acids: CASSLAAQGTYEQYF. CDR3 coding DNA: TGTGCCAGCAGCTTAGCGGCGCAGGGGACCTACGAGCAGTACTTC. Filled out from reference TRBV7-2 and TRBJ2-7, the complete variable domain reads GAGVSQSPSNKVTEKGKDVELRCDPISGHTALYWYRQSLGQGLEFLIYFQGNSAPDKSGLPSDRFSAERTGGSVSTLTIQRTQQEDSAVYLCASSLAAQGTYEQYFGPGTRLTVT.

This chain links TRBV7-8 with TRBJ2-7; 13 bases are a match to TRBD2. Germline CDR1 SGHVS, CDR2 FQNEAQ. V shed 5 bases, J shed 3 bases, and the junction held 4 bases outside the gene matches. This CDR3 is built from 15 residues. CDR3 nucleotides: TGTGCCAGCAGCCCAACTAGCGGGGGGGGCTACGAGCAGTACTTC. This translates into CASSPTSGGGYEQYF.